This is a list of T cell receptor beta chains from one sample in a study of blood T cells in healthy people across ages. Each CDR3 protein gets one entry after TCRdb re-called the 5' RACE reads with MiXCR. This sample yields 800,000 to 1,300,000 distinct CDR3 sequences, of which less than 25% are seen a single time; approximately 0.75% belongs to the top ten. These same records also appear under a second study, on T cells of mothers and their children.

Material for sequencing was blood. The receptors were sampled from a girl aged 2-9 years in good health. Both conserved end residues are part of each CDR3. Fields, in order: CDR3 protein, CDR3 DNA, clone size, V gene, D gene, J gene. D genes are given only for firm matches. Clone size appears in some rows only: once, few, many, or a class for an expanded clone.

CASSSRDSLPSF | TGTGCCAGCAGTTCCCGAGACAGCCTCCCGTCCTTC | NA | TRBV6-2/TRBV6-3 | NA | TRBJ1-2
CATSGLSGRYEQYF | TGTGCCACCAGTGGACTTAGCGGGAGGTACGAGCAGTACTTC | few | TRBV15 | TRBD2 | TRBJ2-7
CASSVDGEVETQYF | TGTGCCAGCAGCGTAGACGGGGAGGTAGAGACCCAGTACTTC | few | TRBV9 | NA | TRBJ2-5
CATSGGFLGTDTQYF | TGTGCCACCTCTGGGGGATTCCTAGGCACAGATACGCAGTATTTT | few | TRBV27 | NA | TRBJ2-3
CASSSYGQPNEKLFF | TGTGCCAGCAGTTCTTACGGACAGCCTAATGAAAAACTGTTTTTT | NA | TRBV28 | NA | TRBJ1-4
CASSLGVGGEEQFF | TGTGCCAGCAGCTTAGGAGTCGGGGGGGAAGAGCAGTTCTTC | many | TRBV7-2 | TRBD2 | TRBJ2-1
CASSYSTDRDSYGYTF | TGTGCCAGCAGTTACTCGACCGATAGGGACAGCTATGGCTACACCTTC | NA | TRBV6-5 | TRBD1 | TRBJ1-2
CATSVSKGKYNEQFF | TGTGCCACCAGTGTCTCGAAGGGGAAATACAATGAGCAGTTCTTC | NA | TRBV24-1 | NA | TRBJ2-1
CASSSGTSGKGYEQYF | TGTGCCAGCAGCTCCGGAACTAGCGGGAAGGGGTACGAGCAGTACTTC | NA | TRBV7-9 | TRBD2 | TRBJ2-7
CASSQVVSGDGYTF | TGTGCCAGCAGCCAAGTAGTTTCAGGGGACGGCTACACCTTC | few | TRBV3-1 | NA | TRBJ1-2
CASRRSVDLNTEAFF | TGTGCCAGCCGACGGAGCGTAGATTTGAACACTGAAGCTTTCTTT | few | TRBV6-5 | NA | TRBJ1-1
CASSFPGFGGRGGTGELFF | TGTGCCAGCAGCTTCCCAGGGTTTGGCGGGAGAGGGGGCACCGGGGAGCTGTTTTTT | NA | TRBV11-2 | NA | TRBJ2-2
CSVVPAGVYGYTF | TGCAGCGTTGTTCCGGCGGGGGTCTATGGCTACACCTTC | NA | TRBV29-1 | NA | TRBJ1-2
CSARDFLRAKNIQYF | TGCAGTGCTAGAGATTTCCTAAGAGCCAAAAACATTCAGTACTTC | NA | TRBV20-1 | NA | TRBJ2-4
CSARAGNQPQHF | TGCAGCGCCAGGGCGGGGAATCAGCCCCAGCATTTT | many | TRBV20-1 | NA | TRBJ1-5
CATGGLEQFF | TGTGCCACCGGGGGGCTCGAGCAGTTCTTC | few | TRBV12-3/TRBV12-4 | NA | TRBJ2-1
CASSSPQEGVYNEQFF | TGTGCCAGCAGCTCGCCACAAGAGGGAGTCTACAATGAGCAGTTCTTC | NA | TRBV7-9 | NA | TRBJ2-1
CASSQENTGNQPQHF | TGCGCCAGCAGCCAAGAAAATACGGGCAATCAGCCCCAGCATTTT | NA | TRBV4-1 | NA | TRBJ1-5
CASSPEPDGLEKLFF | TGCGCCAGCAGCCCAGAGCCGGACGGCCTTGAAAAACTGTTTTTT | NA | TRBV4-3 | NA | TRBJ1-4
CSARDLSIHNEQFF | TGCAGTGCTAGAGATCTCAGCATCCACAATGAGCAGTTCTTC | few | TRBV20-1 | NA | TRBJ2-1
CASSLYPYAEPSYNKQFF | TGCGCCAGCAGCTTGTACCCCTATGCGGAGCCCTCCTACAATAAGCAGTTCTTC | NA | TRBV5-1 | NA | TRBJ2-1
CASSFAAGSGTDEQFF | TGTGCCAGCAGTTTCGCCGCGGGTTCGGGGACGGATGAGCAGTTCTTC | NA | TRBV6-5 | NA | TRBJ2-1